These 8 T cell receptor beta chains came from one sample sequenced in a study of blood T cells in healthy people across ages. Next came a second PCR, run for about 6 to 12 cycles, which used a sample-barcoded 5' primer along with a J-beta primer mix. Via MiXCR, TCRdb re-called the 5' RACE reads, giving one row per CDR3 protein. The repertoire consists of about a million distinct CDR3 sequences, with more than 30% occurring once and the leading ten covering around 12%. Sequencing used blood. The receptors come from a man younger than 35 in good health.

The chain links TRBV6-2 or TRBV6-3 to TRBJ2-3; 12 bases fit TRBD2. This CDR3 contains 15 residues. Germline V gene sequence: CDR1 MNHEY, CDR2 SVGEGT. Germline trimming cut 9 bases from V and 0 bases from J; bases unmatched to any gene: 4. In DNA, the CDR3 is TGTGCCAGTGGACTAGCGGGAACTAGCACAGATACGCAGTATTTT. Its protein is CASGLAGTSTDTQYF.

Here the CDR3 reads CASNSSPDSLWGKTQFF. CDR3 coding DNA: TGTGCCAGCAATTCGAGCCCGGACAGTCTATGGGGGAAGACCCAGTTCTTC. The V call is TRBV28, the J call TRBJ2-1; tentative D call: TRBD1 (6 bases). V dropped 7 bases and J dropped 13 bases, with 32 bases sitting between them. The CDR3 length is 17 residues. Germline V CDR1 and CDR2: MDHEN, SYDVKM.

J is TRBJ1-5 and V is TRBV6-6; D not resolved. The CDR3 spans 14 residues. The germline V and J ends were trimmed by 2 bases and 3 bases, with 8 bases remaining between them. Germline CDR1 reads MNHNY; CDR2 reads SVGAGI (reference sequence). CDR3 loop: CASSYGEFNQPQHF. The CDR3, as DNA: TGTGCCAGCAGTTACGGCGAATTCAATCAGCCCCAGCATTTT.

The gene calls are TRBV5-1 and TRBJ2-1, with D perhaps assigned TRBD1 or TRBD2 (6 bases each). In germline, CDR1 is SGHRS, CDR2 YFSETQ. V lost 3 bases and J 5 bases, leaving 18 bases between the germline ends. There are 16 residues in the CDR3. CDR3 amino acids: CASSSDGGALDNEQFF. The CDR3 bases are TGCGCCAGCAGCTCCGACGGGGGCGCCCTCGACAATGAGCAGTTCTTC.

The gene calls are TRBV11-2 and TRBJ1-6; D is perhaps TRBD1 (5 bases). Germline values: CDR1 SGHAT, CDR2 FQNNGV. The V end was cut by 3 bases, the J end by 9 bases, with 12 bases between. This CDR3 region has 14 residues. The CDR3 DNA follows: TGTGCCAGCAGCTTGGGGCGAGTGGGTTCACCCCTCCACTTT. Its protein is CASSLGRVGSPLHF.

This clonotype has ten or more counts. The junction departs from the called germline gene at one end, perhaps through a read error. The chain is built from TRBV12-3 or TRBV12-4 and TRBJ1-1; D remains unclear. This CDR3 has 13 residues. CDR3 loop: CASSLGGDTEAFF. CDR3 coding DNA: TGTGCCAGCAGCTTAGGCGGTGACACTGAAGCTTTCTTT.

A few counts support this clonotype. V gene TRBV6-5 combines with J gene TRBJ1-1, with 7 bases lining up with TRBD1. CDR3 length: 15 amino acids. CDR1 and CDR2 (germline): MNHEY, SVGAGI. The trim removed 5 bases at V and 0 bases at J, leaving 6 bases unmatched. The CDR3 protein is CASSRYRGMNTEAFF. DNA for the CDR3: TGTGCCAGCAGTAGGTACAGGGGAATGAACACTGAAGCTTTCTTT.

The V call is TRBV7-9, the J call TRBJ2-1; D remains unclear. There are 12 residues in the CDR3. The germline V gene has CDR1 SEHNR and CDR2 FQNEAQ (reference sequence). Trimming removed 5 bases at V and 7 bases at J, with 9 bases between. The CDR3 DNA sequence: TGTGCCAGCAGCATAGGGAATAATGAGCAGTTCTTC. Protein product: CASSIGNNEQFF.